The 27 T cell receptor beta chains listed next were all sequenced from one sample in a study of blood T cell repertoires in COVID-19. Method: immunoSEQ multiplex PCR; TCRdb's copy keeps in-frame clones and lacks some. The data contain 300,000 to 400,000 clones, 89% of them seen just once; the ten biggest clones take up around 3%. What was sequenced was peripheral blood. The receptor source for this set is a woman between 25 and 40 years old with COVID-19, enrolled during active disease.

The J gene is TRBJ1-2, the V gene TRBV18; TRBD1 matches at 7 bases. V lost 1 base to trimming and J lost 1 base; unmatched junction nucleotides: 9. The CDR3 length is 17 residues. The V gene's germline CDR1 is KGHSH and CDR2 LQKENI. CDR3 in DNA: TGTGCCAGCTCACCACGAAACAGGGACAGCCTTAACTATGGCTACACCTTC. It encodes CASSPRNRDSLNYGYTF.

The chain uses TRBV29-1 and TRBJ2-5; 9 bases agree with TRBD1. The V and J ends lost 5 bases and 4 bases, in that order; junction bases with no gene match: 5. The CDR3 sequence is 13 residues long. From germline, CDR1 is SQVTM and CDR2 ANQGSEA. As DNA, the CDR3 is TGCAGCGTTAGCACAGGGGGCGGAGAGACCCAGTACTTC. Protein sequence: CSVSTGGGETQYF.

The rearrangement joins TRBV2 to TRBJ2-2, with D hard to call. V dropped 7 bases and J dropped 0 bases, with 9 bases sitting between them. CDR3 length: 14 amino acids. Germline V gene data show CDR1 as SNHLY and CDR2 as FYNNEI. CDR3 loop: CASTQIANTGELFF. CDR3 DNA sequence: TGTGCCAGCACCCAGATCGCGAACACCGGGGAGCTGTTTTTT.

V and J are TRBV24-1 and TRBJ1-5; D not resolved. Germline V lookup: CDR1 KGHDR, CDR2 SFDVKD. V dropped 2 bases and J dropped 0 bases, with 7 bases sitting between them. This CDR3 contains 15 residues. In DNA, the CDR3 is TGTGCCACCAGTGATTCAACAGTTAGCAATCAGCCCCAGCATTTT. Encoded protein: CATSDSTVSNQPQHF.

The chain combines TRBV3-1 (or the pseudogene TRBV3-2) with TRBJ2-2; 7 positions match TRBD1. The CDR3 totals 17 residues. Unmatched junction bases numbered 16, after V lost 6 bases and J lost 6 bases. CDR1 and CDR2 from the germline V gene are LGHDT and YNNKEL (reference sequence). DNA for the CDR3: TGTGCCAGCAGGAAAGCCAGGGTCAGGGGGACCCCCGGGGAGCTGTTTTTT. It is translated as CASRKARVRGTPGELFF.

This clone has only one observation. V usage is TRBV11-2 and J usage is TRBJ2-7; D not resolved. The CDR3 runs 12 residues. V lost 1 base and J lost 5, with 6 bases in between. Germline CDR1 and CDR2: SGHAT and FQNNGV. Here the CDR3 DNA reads TGTGCCAGCAGCTTAGCTGCGGACGAGCAGTACTTC. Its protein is CASSLAADEQYF.

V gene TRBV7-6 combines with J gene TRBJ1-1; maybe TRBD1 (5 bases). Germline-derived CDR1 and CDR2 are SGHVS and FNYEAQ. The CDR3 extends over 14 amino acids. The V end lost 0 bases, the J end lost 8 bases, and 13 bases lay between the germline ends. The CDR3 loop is CASSLAPLSGEAFF. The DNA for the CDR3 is TGTGCCAGCAGCTTAGCGCCTTTGTCAGGGGAAGCTTTCTTT.

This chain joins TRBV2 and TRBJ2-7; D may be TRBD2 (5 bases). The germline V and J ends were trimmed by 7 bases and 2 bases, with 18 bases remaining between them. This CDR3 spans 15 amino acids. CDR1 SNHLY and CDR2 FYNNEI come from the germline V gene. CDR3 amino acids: CASTDGKGWTYEQYF. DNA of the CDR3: TGTGCCAGCACCGACGGGAAGGGATGGACCTACGAGCAGTACTTC.

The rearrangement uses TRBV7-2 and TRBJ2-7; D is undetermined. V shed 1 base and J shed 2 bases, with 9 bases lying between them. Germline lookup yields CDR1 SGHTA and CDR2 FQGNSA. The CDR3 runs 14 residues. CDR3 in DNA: TGTGCCAGCAGCTTAGGACAAACAACCTACGAGCAGTACTTC. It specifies CASSLGQTTYEQYF.

Here the CDR3 reads CASGGLAFSDTQYF. In DNA form, the CDR3 reads TGTGCCAGCGGCGGACTAGCGTTCTCAGATACGCAGTATTTT. The rearrangement joins TRBV7-2 to TRBJ2-3; 9 positions match TRBD2. There are 14 residues in the CDR3. Germline assignment: CDR1 SGHTA and CDR2 FQGNSA. The junction had 7 bases not matched to a gene; V was cut back by 8 bases and J by 4 bases.

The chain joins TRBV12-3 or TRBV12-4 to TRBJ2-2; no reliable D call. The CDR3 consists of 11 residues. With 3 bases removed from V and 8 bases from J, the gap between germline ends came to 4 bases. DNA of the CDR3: TGTGCCAGCAGTTTCTTAGGGGAGCTGTTTTTT. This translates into CASSFLGELFF.

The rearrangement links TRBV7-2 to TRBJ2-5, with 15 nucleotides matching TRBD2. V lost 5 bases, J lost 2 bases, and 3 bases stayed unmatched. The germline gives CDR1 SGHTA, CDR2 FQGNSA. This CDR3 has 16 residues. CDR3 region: CASSIGTSGGQETQYF. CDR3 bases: TGTGCCAGCAGCATCGGGACTAGCGGGGGGCAAGAGACCCAGTACTTC.

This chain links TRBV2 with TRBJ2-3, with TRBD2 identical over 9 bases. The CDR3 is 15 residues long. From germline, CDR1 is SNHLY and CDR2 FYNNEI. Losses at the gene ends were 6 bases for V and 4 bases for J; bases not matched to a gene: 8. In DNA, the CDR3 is TGTGCCAGCAGATTGGGCGGGGGGGCAGCAGATACGCAGTATTTT. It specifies CASRLGGGAADTQYF.

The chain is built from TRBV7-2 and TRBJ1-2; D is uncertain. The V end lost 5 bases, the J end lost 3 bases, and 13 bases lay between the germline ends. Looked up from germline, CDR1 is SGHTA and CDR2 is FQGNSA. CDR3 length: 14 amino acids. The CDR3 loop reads CASSPSTVDYGYTF. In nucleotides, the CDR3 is TGTGCCAGCAGCCCAAGTACAGTAGACTATGGCTACACCTTC.

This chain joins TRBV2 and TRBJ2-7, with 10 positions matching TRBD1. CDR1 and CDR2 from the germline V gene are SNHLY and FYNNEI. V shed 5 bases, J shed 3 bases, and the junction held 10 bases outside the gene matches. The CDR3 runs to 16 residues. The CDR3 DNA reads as TGTGCCAGCAGTCTCCTGGGGACAGGGGAATACTACGAGCAGTACTTC. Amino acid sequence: CASSLLGTGEYYEQYF.

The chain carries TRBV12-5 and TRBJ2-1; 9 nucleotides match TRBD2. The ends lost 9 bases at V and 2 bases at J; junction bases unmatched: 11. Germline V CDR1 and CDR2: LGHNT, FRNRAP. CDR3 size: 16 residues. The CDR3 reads CASSSSGKNPYNEQFF. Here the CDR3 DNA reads TGTGCTAGCAGCTCTAGCGGGAAAAATCCCTACAATGAGCAGTTCTTC.

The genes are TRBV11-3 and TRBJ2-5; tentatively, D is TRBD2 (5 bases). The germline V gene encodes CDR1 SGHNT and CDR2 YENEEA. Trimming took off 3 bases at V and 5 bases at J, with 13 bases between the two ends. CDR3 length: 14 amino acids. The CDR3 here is CASSFMRGSETQYF. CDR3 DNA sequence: TGTGCCAGCAGCTTCATGAGAGGGAGTGAGACCCAGTACTTC.

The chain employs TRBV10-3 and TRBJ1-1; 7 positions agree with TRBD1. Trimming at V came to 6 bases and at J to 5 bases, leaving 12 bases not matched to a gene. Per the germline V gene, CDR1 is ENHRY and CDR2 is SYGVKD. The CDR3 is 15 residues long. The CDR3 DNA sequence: TGTGCCATCAGGCACCCGGAGGGGGCAGGGACTGAAGCTTTCTTT. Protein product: CAIRHPEGAGTEAFF.

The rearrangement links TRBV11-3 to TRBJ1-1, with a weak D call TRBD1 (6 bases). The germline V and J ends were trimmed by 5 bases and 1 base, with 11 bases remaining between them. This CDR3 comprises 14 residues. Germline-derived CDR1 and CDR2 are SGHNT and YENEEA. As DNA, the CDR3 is TGTGCCAGCAGCCCCTTGGGACAGAACACTGAAGCTTTCTTT. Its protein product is CASSPLGQNTEAFF.

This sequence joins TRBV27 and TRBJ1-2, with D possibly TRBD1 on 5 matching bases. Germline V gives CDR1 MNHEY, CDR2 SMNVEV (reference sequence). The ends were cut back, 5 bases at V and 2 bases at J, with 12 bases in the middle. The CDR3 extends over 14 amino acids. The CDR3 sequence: CASSPGGGNYGYTF. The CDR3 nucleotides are TGTGCCAGCAGTCCCGGCGGGGGAAACTATGGCTACACCTTC.

CDR3 loop: CASSQDRANQPQHF. The CDR3 DNA reads as TGCGCCAGCAGTCAAGACAGGGCCAATCAGCCCCAGCATTTT. V and J are TRBV23-1 and TRBJ1-5, with 7 positions matching TRBD1. TRBV23-1 is an open reading frame whose function is uncertain. CDR3 length: 14 residues. J was trimmed by 3 bases and V by 2 bases; bases with no gene match: 1.

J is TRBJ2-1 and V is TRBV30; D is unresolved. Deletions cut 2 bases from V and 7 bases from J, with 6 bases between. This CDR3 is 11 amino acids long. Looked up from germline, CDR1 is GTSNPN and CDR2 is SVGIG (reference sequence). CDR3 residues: CAWSPTNEQFF. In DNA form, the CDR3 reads TGTGCCTGGAGTCCTACTAATGAGCAGTTCTTC.

CDR3 in amino acids: CAITETGVGETQYF. DNA of the CDR3: TGTGCCATCACTGAAACGGGAGTTGGGGAGACCCAGTACTTC. The chain employs TRBV10-3 and TRBJ2-5, with D perhaps matching TRBD2 (6 bases). Germline assignment: CDR1 ENHRY and CDR2 SYGVKD. This CDR3 has 14 amino acids. The germline V and J ends were trimmed by 7 bases and 5 bases, with 17 bases remaining between them.

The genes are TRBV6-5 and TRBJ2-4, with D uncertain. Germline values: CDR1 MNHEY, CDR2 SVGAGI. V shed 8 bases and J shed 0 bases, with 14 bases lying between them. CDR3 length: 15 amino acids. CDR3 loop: CASRQRTLAKNIQYF. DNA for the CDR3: TGTGCCAGCCGGCAGCGCACACTAGCCAAAAACATTCAGTACTTC.

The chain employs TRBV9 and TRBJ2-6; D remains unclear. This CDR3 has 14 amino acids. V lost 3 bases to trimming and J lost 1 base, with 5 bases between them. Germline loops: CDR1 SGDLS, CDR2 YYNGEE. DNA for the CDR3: TGTGCCAGCAGCGCGTTTTCTGGGGCCAACGTCCTGACTTTC. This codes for CASSAFSGANVLTF.

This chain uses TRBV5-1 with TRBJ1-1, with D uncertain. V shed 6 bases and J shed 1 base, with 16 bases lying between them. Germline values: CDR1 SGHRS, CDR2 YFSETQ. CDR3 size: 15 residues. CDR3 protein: CASTSIGGGNTEAFF. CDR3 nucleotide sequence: TGCGCCAGCACCTCGATAGGCGGTGGGAACACTGAAGCTTTCTTT.

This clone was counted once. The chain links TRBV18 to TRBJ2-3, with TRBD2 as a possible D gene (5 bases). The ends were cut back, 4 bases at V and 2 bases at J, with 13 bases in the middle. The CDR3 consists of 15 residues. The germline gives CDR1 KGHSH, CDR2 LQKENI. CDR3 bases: TGTGCCAGCTCACTACGAGGAGGACTCACAGATACGCAGTATTTT. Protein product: CASSLRGGLTDTQYF.